These 19 T cell receptor beta chains were all obtained from the same sample, sequenced in a study of blood T cell repertoires in COVID-19. TCRdb's copy holds only in-frame clones and misses some; the assay was immunoSEQ multiplex PCR. The table has roughly 700,000 clones, about 87% seen once. The sequencing sample was made of peripheral blood. These receptors came from a woman between 18 and 29 years old with acute or convalescent COVID-19.

This chain uses TRBV2 with TRBJ1-4; 8 positions match TRBD1. Germline V gene data show CDR1 as SNHLY and CDR2 as FYNNEI. J was trimmed by 7 bases and V by 10 bases; bases with no gene match: 14. The CDR3 is made up of 15 amino acids. The CDR3 nucleotides are TGTGCCACCAATATACAGGGGGTGGAAGTTGAAAAACTGTTTTTT. This codes for CATNIQGVEVEKLFF.

This chain uses TRBV27 with TRBJ2-1; D is perhaps TRBD2 (7 bases). CDR3 length: 14 residues. Germline CDR1 and CDR2: MNHEY and SMNVEV (reference sequence). The germline V and J ends were trimmed by 9 bases and 5 bases, with 17 bases remaining between them. CDR3 residues: CASSLGGANNEQFF. The CDR3 bases are TGTGCCAGTTCCTTGGGGGGGGCGAACAATGAGCAGTTCTTC.

This sequence joins TRBV11-2 and TRBJ1-5; perhaps TRBD1 as D (5 bases). This CDR3 is built from 13 residues. In germline, CDR1 is SGHAT, CDR2 FQNNGV. The V end was cut by 1 base, the J end by 10 bases, with 11 bases between. The CDR3 sequence: CASSLGDSLPQHF. For the CDR3, the DNA is TGTGCCAGCAGCTTAGGCGACAGTCTTCCCCAGCATTTT.

The chain carries TRBV7-3 and TRBJ2-1; TRBD1 might be the D (5 bases). Germline assignment: CDR1 SGHTA and CDR2 FQGTGA. CDR3 length: 13 amino acids. V was shortened by 4 bases and J by 6 bases, with 10 bases between the two germline ends. CDR3 residues: CASSYQGPNEQFF. The CDR3 DNA reads as TGTGCCAGCAGCTACCAGGGTCCCAATGAGCAGTTCTTC. Complete variable domain (other parts from reference TRBV7-3 and TRBJ2-1): GAGVSQTPSNKVTEKGKYVELRCDPISGHTALYWYRQSLGQGPEFLIYFQGTGAADDSGLPNDRFFAVRPEGSVSTLKIQRTERGDSAVYLCASSYQGPNEQFFGPGTRLTVL.

The CDR3 is CASSITGGGFQPQHF. CDR3 bases: TGTGCCAGTAGTATAACCGGGGGGGGCTTTCAGCCCCAGCATTTT. The chain couples TRBV19 to TRBJ1-5, with D maybe TRBD1 (6 bases). Germline loops: CDR1 LNHDA, CDR2 SQIVND (reference sequence). CDR3 length: 15 amino acids. V lost 2 bases and J lost 6, with 14 bases in between.

This clone has more than one count but fewer than ten. The rearrangement uses TRBV21-1 and TRBJ1-1; the DNA was not used to check the table's D call, TRBD1. TRBV21-1 constitutes a pseudogene. The CDR3 loop spans 17 amino acids. The CDR3 nucleotides read TGTGCCAGCAGCTCACCCGGGACAGGGGGCGCGGAGACTGAAGCTTTCTTT. It codes for CASSSPGTGGAETEAFF.

The V and J genes are TRBV5-1 and TRBJ2-3; D is possibly TRBD2 (6 bases). The V gene's germline CDR1 is SGHRS and CDR2 YFSETQ. The CDR3 extends over 15 amino acids. The V and J ends lost 2 bases and 2 bases respectively, with 12 bases between them. The CDR3 reads CASSFPGEVTDTQYF. CDR3 coding DNA: TGCGCCAGCAGCTTCCCGGGGGAGGTCACAGATACGCAGTATTTT.

Notes on this clone: Other DNA variants within this sample encode the same CDR3. The chain joins TRBV9 to TRBJ2-2, with a possible D match to TRBD1 (5 bases). CDR3 size: 14 residues. Between the trimmed V and J ends, which lost 0 bases and 6 bases, there was a span of 9 bases. CDR1 SGDLS and CDR2 YYNGEE come from the germline V gene. CDR3 sequence reads: CASSVVQGPGELFF. CDR3 DNA sequence: TGTGCCAGCAGCGTAGTGCAGGGCCCCGGGGAGCTGTTTTTT.

The chain couples TRBV7-9 to TRBJ1-2; D ambiguous. Between the trimmed V and J ends, which lost 5 bases and 3 bases, there was a span of 7 bases. This CDR3 has 12 amino acids. Germline V gives CDR1 SEHNR, CDR2 FQNEAQ (reference sequence). The chain's CDR3 is CASSMRDYGYTF. The CDR3 nucleotides are TGTGCCAGCAGCATGCGGGACTATGGCTACACCTTC.

The chain has TRBV5-8 and TRBJ2-2; 7 nucleotides agree with TRBD1. Germline V CDR1 and CDR2: SGHTS, YDEGEE. The CDR3 is 16 residues long. V gave up 4 bases and J gave up 4 bases; unmatched junction bases: 10. CDR3 sequence reads: CASSATGDVTTGELFF. The CDR3, as DNA: TGTGCCAGCAGCGCCACAGGGGACGTTACCACCGGGGAGCTGTTTTTT. The full variable domain, completed using reference TRBV5-8 and TRBJ2-2, is EAGVTQSPTHLIKTRGQQATLRCSPISGHTSVYWYQQALGLGLQFLLWYDEGEERNRGNFPPRFSGRQFPNYSSELNVNALELEDSALYLCASSATGDVTTGELFFGEGSRLTVL.

This chain uses TRBV7-9 with TRBJ2-7; 8 bases align to TRBD1. The V and J ends lost 6 bases and 2 bases, in that order; junction bases with no gene match: 12. This CDR3 has 16 amino acids. CDR1 is SEHNR and CDR2 is FQNEAQ in the germline V gene (reference sequence). This CDR3 is CASSPTDRAHTYEQYF. DNA of the CDR3: TGTGCCAGCAGTCCGACGGACAGGGCCCACACCTACGAGCAGTACTTC.

Notes on this clone: One junction end disagrees with the germline gene, perhaps due to a read error. The chain links TRBV28 to TRBJ2-7, with TRBD2 matching 9 bases. In germline, CDR1 is MDHEN, CDR2 SYDVKM. The CDR3 totals 17 residues. The CDR3 DNA reads as TGTGCCAGCAGTTTCAATGTGGCTAGCGGGATCTCCAACGAGCAGTACTTC. Protein: CASSFNVASGISNEQYF.

J is TRBJ2-7 and V is TRBV27; TRBD1 is a possible D gene (5 bases). In germline, CDR1 is MNHEY, CDR2 SMNVEV (reference sequence). This CDR3 region has 11 residues. V dropped 6 bases and J dropped 4 bases, with 7 bases sitting between them. CDR3 nucleotides: TGTGCCAGCAGGGGGCCGTACGAGCAGTACTTC. Its protein is CASRGPYEQYF.

This sequence joins TRBV19 and TRBJ1-5; D possibly corresponds to TRBD1 (6 bases). In germline, CDR1 is LNHDA, CDR2 SQIVND (reference sequence). The length of the CDR3 is 15 residues. Between the trimmed V and J ends, which lost 2 bases and 5 bases, there was a span of 13 bases. The CDR3: CASSIIGQGHQPQHF. The CDR3, as DNA: TGTGCCAGTAGTATAATAGGGCAGGGGCATCAGCCCCAGCATTTT.

The rearrangement links TRBV10-2 to TRBJ1-1, with 11 bases lining up with TRBD1. Germline CDR1 and CDR2: WSHSY and SAAADI. The CDR3 length is 14 residues. V trimming: 10 bases; J trimming: 4 bases; junction bases outside the gene matches: 8. The CDR3: CATTLGTGGTEAFF. The CDR3 DNA follows: TGCGCCACCACACTTGGGACAGGGGGCACTGAAGCTTTCTTT.

This clone was counted at least ten times. This sequence joins TRBV5-1 and TRBJ1-3, with TRBD1 matching 9 bases. From germline, CDR1 is SGHRS and CDR2 YFSETQ. Unmatched junction bases numbered 2, after V lost 0 bases and J lost 7 bases. The CDR3 covers 14 residues. CDR3 region: CASSLETGGNTIYF. The CDR3 DNA sequence: TGCGCCAGCAGCTTGGAGACAGGGGGGAACACCATATATTTT.

The rearrangement uses TRBV14 and TRBJ1-2; 7 nucleotides align to TRBD1. With 1 base clipped from V and 3 bases from J, the junction kept 5 bases outside the gene matches. CDR1 and CDR2 from the germline V gene are SGHDN and FVKESK. CDR3 length equals 15 residues. As DNA, the CDR3 is TGTGCCAGCAGCCAAGTTGAGGGGGCCTACTATGGCTACACCTTC. It is translated as CASSQVEGAYYGYTF.

This rearrangement joins TRBV27 to TRBJ1-1; D ambiguous. This CDR3 region has 15 residues. V was shortened by 6 bases and J by 0 bases, with 14 bases between the two germline ends. The germline V gene has CDR1 MNHEY and CDR2 SMNVEV (reference sequence). The CDR3 sequence: CASSTVADMNTEAFF. In nucleotides, the CDR3 is TGTGCCAGCAGCACCGTGGCAGACATGAACACTGAAGCTTTCTTT.

The chain carries TRBV3-1 (or the pseudogene TRBV3-2) and TRBJ1-2; TRBD1 matches 7 bases. CDR3 size: 14 residues. Germline-derived CDR1 and CDR2 are LGHDT and YNNKEL (reference sequence). J lost 6 bases, V lost 3 bases, and 7 bases had no gene match. The CDR3 spells CASSHTGARDGYTF. For the CDR3, the DNA is TGTGCCAGCAGCCACACAGGGGCTCGGGATGGCTACACCTTC.